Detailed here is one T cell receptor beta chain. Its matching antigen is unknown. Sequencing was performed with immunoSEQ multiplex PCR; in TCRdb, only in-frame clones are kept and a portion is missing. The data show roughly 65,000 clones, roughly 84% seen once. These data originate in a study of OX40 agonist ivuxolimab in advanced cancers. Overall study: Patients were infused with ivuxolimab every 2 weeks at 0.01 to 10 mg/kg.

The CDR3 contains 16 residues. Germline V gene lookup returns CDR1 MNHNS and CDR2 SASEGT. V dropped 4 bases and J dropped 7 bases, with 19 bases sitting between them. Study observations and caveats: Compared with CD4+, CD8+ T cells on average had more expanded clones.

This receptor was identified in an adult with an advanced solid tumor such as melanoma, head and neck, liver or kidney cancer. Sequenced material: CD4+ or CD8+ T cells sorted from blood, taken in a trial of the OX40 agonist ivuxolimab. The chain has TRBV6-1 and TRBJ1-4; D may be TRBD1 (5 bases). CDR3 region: CASSVGTSGSGEKLFF. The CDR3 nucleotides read TGTGCCAGCAGTGTCGGAACGTCAGGGTCAGGTGAAAAACTGTTTTTT.